The TCR beta chain described here comes from a study of blood T cell repertoires in COVID-19. Overall study: COVID-19 samples collected from the United States, Italy and Spain covered acute and convalescent phases. Nucleic acid was either cDNA or gDNA, and it came from T cells, B-cell-depleted T cells, or PBMCs.

In the source study's methods: Reference gene primer amplification in the assay estimated nucleated cell counts. Sequencing was performed with immunoSEQ multiplex PCR; in TCRdb, only in-frame clones are kept and a portion is missing. V and J calls and clone size are as listed in that table; D and trimming were resolved from the DNA. This sample yields about 240,000 clones, of which roughly 79% are seen a single time; 6.5% to 9% belongs to the top ten. The CDR3 contains 14 residues. CDR1 LGHNA and CDR2 YSLEER come from the germline V gene. Trimming took off 0 bases at V and 7 bases at J, with 12 bases between the two ends.

This receptor was obtained from a woman older than 75 with COVID-19, enrolled during active disease. The chain joins TRBV4-3 to TRBJ1-2; D is ambiguous. The specimen was peripheral blood. The DNA for the CDR3 is TGCGCCAGCAGCCAAGATACGGGAAGTCTTGGCTACACCTTC. Residues: CASSQDTGSLGYTF.